The T cell receptor (beta chain) under discussion was sequenced for a study of T-cell memory formation after mild COVID-19. Study-level findings and limits: Among clones peaking at day 37 in the second wave, SARS-CoV-2 specificity remained unconfirmed.

TCRdb re-derived calls from the 5' RACE reads in MiXCR, one entry per CDR3 protein. The sample includes hundreds of thousands of distinct CDR3 sequences, 15% to 20% seen only once; the top ten take 22%. The sample holds many counts of this clonotype. As yet, its antigen is unknown. The sequence came from a man aged 18-30 years who had mild COVID-19 (a few samples of this study predate the infection). Cell type and time point are not known. The sample taken for sequencing was PBMCs or a T cell subset sorted from them (not recorded which).

CDR3 sequence (DNA): TGTGCCAGCAGCCGGACTAGGTACCGGACAGATACGCAGTATTTT. Protein product: CASSRTRYRTDTQYF. The chain has TRBV6-5 and TRBJ2-3; 7 nucleotides match TRBD2. The length of the CDR3 is 15 residues. Germline trimming cut 6 bases from V and 3 bases from J; bases unmatched to any gene: 9. Germline V CDR1 and CDR2: MNHEY, SVGAGI.